This T cell receptor (beta chain) stems from a study of cytotoxic CD8 clonotypes in ibrutinib-treated CLL. Whole-study findings and limits: Public clonotypes were seen rarely and were contracted or stable on treatment.

Turning to this clone: Its antigen is undetermined.

This table comes from immunoSEQ multiplex PCR, and its TCRdb copy is limited to in-frame clones, with some not included. The repertoire holds roughly 220,000 clones, with 79% as singletons. The sequenced sample was PBMCs, obtained after 12 months of ibrutinib treatment. This receptor was taken from a human donor with chronic lymphocytic leukemia.

DNA for the CDR3: TGTGCCAGCAGCCTTCGGAACACTGAAGCTTTCTTT. This codes for CASSLRNTEAFF. The V call is TRBV6-5, the J call TRBJ1-1, with no clear D. The CDR3 is 12 residues long. V lost 6 bases and J lost 1, with 6 bases in between. CDR1 and CDR2 (germline): MNHEY, SVGAGI.